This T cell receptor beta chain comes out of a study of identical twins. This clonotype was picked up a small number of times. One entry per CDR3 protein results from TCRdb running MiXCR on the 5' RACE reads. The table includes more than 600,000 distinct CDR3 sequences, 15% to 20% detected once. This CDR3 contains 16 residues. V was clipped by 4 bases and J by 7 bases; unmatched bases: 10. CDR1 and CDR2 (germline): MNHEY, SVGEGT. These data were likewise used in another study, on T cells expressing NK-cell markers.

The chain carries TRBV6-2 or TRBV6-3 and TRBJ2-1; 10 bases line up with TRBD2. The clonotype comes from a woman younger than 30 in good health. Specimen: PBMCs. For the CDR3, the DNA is TGTGCCAGCAGTTTCTTAGCGGGAGGCCGGGGGAATGAGCAGTTCTTC. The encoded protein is CASSFLAGGRGNEQFF.